The sequence of this T cell receptor beta chain was determined in a study of cytotoxic CD8 clonotypes in ibrutinib-treated CLL. In the study overall: Partial responses numbered roughly 25 and complete responses 2; after a median around 68 months, about 14 stayed remitted and 12 progressed.

CDR3 length: 17 amino acids. J was trimmed by 2 bases and V by 7 bases; bases with no gene match: 14. Germline loops: CDR1 MDHEN, CDR2 SYDVKM. Measured with immunoSEQ multiplex PCR; TCRdb has only the in-frame clones, and not every one. The sample lists some 130,000 clones, roughly 85% occurring once. The chain has TRBV28 and TRBJ1-5; 7 nucleotides line up with TRBD1. Sequencing was performed on PBMCs, taken after 24 months of ibrutinib treatment. The sequence came from a human donor with chronic lymphocytic leukemia. DNA for the CDR3: TGTGCCAGCACCCCACCCGGTAGACAGGGAGGCAATCAGCCCCAGCATTTT. Its protein is CASTPPGRQGGNQPQHF.